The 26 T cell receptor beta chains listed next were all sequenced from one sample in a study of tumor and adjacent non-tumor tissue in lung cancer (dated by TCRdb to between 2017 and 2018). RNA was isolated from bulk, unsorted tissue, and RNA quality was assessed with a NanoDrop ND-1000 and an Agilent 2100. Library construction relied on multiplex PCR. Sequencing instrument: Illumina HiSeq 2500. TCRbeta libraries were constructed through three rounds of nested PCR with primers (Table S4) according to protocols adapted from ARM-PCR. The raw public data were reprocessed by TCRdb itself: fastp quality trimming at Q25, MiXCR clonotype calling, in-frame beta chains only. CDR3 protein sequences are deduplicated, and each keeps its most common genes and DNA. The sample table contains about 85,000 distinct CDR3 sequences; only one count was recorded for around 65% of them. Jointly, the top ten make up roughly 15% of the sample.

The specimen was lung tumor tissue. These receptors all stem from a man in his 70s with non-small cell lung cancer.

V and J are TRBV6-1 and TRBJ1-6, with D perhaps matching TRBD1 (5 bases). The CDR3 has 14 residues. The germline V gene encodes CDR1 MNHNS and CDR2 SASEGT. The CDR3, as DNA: TGTGTCAGTAGAACGGGACTCCTTAATTCACCCCTCCACTTT. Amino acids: CVSRTGLLNSPLHF.

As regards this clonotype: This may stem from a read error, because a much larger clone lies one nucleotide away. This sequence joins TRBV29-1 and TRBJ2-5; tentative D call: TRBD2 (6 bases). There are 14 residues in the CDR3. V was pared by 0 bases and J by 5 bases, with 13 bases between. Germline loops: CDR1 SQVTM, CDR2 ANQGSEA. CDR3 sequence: CSVEDWGREETQYF. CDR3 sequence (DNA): TGCAGCGTTGAAGATTGGGGCCGGGAGGAGACCCAGTACTTC.

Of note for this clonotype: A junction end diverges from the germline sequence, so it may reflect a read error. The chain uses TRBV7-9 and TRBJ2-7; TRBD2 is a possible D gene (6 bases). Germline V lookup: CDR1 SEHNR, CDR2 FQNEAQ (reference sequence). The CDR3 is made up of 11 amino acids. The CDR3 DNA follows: TGTGCCAGCGCGGGGTCCTACGTGCAGTATTTC. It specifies CASAGSYVQYF.

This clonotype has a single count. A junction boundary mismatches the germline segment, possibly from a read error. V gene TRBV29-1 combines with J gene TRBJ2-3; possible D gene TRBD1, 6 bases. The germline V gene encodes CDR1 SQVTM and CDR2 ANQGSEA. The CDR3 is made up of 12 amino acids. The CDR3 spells CSGVRDTDTQCF. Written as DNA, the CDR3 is TGCAGCGGTGTCAGGGACACAGATACGCAGTGTTTT.

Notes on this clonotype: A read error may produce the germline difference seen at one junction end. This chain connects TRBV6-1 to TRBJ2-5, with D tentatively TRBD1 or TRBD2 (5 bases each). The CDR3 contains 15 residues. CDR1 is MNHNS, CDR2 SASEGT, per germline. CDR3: CASSESGQGSETRYF. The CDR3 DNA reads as TGTGCCAGCAGTGAAAGCGGCCAGGGCAGCGAGACCCGGTACTTC.

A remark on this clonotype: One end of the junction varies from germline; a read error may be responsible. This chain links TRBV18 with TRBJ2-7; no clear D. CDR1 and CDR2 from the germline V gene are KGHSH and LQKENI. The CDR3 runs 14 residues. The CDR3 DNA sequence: TGTGCCAGCTCGTACCCCCCAGGTCTGAGCGAGCAGTGCTTC. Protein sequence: CASSYPPGLSEQCF. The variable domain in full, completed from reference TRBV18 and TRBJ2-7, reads NAGVMQNPRHLVRRRGQEARLRCSPMKGHSHVYWYRQLPEEGLKFMVYLQKENIIDESGMPKERFSAEFPKEGPSILRIQQVVRGDSAAYFCASSYPPGLSEQCFGPGTRLTVT.

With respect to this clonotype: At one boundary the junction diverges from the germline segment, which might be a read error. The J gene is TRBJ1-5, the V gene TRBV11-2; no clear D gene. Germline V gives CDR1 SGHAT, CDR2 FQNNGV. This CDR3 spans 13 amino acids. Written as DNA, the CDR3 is TGTGTCAGCAGCTTAGCGAGAGGTCAGTCCCAGCATTTT. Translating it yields CVSSLARGQSQHF.

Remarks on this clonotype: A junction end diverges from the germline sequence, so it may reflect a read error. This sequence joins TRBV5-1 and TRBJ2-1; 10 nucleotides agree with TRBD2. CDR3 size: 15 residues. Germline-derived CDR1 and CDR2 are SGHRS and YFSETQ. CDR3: CASSPGTSEADEPFF. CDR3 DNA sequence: TGCGCCAGCAGCCCCGGGACTAGCGAGGCCGATGAGCCGTTCTTC.

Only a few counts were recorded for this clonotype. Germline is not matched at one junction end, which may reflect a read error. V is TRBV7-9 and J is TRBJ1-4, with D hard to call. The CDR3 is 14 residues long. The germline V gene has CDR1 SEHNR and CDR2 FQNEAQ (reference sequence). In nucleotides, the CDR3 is TGCGCCAGCACCATGAGCGCAACTAATGAAAAACTGTTTTTT. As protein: CASTMSATNEKLFF.

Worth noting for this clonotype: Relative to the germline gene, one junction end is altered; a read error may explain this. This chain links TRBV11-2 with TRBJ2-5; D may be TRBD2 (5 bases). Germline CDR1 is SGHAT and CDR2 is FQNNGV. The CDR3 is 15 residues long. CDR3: CTSSPRGGQSEIQYF. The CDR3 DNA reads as TGTACCAGCAGCCCCCGGGGTGGGCAGTCAGAGATCCAGTACTTC.

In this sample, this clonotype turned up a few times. The CDR3 sequence is CASSRQLGSVKNIQYF. DNA for the CDR3: TGTGCCAGCAGTCGACAACTCGGGTCCGTTAAAAACATTCAGTACTTC. The rearrangement links TRBV6-2 or TRBV6-3 to TRBJ2-4; D not certain. The CDR3 length is 16 residues. V was clipped by 5 bases and J by 4 bases, with 18 bases between them. The germline V gene encodes CDR1 MNHEY and CDR2 SVGEGT.

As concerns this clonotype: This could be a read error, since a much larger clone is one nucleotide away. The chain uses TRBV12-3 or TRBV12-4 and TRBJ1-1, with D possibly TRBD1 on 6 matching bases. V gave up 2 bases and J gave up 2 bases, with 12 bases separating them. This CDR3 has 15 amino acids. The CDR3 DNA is TGTGCCAGCAGTTTACCTGGGGGCGGAAACACTGAAGCTTTCTTT. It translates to CASSLPGGGNTEAFF.

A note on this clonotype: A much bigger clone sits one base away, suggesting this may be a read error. CDR3 nucleotides: TGTGCCTGCGGTGGGACGGTGTCCTACGAGCAGTACTTC. This encodes CACGGTVSYEQYF. The chain combines TRBV28 with TRBJ2-7; D assignment may be TRBD1 or TRBD2 (5 bases each). CDR1 and CDR2 (germline): MDHEN, SYDVKM. The CDR3 contains 13 residues. Trimming took 11 bases from V and 1 from J, leaving 15 bases between them. Together with reference TRBV28 and TRBJ2-7, the CDR3 gives the full variable domain: DVKVTQSSRYLVKRTGEKVFLECVQDMDHENMFWYRQDPGLGLRLIYFSYDVKMKEKGDIPEGYSVSREKKERFSLILESASTNQTSMYLCACGGTVSYEQYFGPGTRLTVT.

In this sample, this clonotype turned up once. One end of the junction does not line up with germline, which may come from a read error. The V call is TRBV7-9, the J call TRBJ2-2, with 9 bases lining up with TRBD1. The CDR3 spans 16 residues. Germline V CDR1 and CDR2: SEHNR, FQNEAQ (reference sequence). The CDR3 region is CASSRGTGINTGELLF. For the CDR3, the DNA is TGTGCCAGCAGCCGAGGGACAGGGATTAACACCGGGGAGCTGTTGTTT.

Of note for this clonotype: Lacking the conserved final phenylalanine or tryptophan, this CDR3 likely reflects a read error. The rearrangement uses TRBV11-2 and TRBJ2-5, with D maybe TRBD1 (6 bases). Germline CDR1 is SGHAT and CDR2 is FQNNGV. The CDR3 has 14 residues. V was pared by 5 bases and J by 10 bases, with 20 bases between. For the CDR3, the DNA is TGTGCCAGCAGCCCTAGACAGGCGAAAGATATCCAGTACCTC. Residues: CASSPRQAKDIQYL.

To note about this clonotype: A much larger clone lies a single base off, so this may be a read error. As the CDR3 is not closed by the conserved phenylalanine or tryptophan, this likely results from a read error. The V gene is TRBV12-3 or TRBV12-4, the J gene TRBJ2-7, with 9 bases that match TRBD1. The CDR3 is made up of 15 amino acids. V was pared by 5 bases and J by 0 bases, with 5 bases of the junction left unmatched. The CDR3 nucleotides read TGTGCCAGCAGTCCGGGACAGGGTCTCTCCTACGAGCAGTACTTA. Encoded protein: CASSPGQGLSYEQYL.

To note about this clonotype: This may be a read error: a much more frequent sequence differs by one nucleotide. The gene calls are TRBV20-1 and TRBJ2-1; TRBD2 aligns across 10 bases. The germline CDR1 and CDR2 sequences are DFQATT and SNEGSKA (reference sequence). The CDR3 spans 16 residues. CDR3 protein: CSARDPAGGDYDEQFF. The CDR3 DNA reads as TGCAGTGCTAGAGATCCAGCGGGAGGGGACTACGATGAGCAGTTCTTC.

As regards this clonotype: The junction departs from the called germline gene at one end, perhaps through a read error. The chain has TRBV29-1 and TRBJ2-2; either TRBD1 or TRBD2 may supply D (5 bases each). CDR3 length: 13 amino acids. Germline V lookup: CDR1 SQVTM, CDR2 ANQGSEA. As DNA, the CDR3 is TGTAACGTTGAGTCCAGGGAGAGCGGGGAGCTGTTTTTT. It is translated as CNVESRESGELFF.

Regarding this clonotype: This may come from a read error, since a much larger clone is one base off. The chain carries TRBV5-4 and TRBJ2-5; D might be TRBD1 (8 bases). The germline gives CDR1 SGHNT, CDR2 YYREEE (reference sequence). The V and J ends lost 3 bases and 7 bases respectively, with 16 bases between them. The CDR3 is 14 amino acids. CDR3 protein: CASSSGNRGGTQYF. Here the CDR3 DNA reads TGTGCCAGCAGCTCAGGGAACAGGGGGGGGACCCAGTACTTC.

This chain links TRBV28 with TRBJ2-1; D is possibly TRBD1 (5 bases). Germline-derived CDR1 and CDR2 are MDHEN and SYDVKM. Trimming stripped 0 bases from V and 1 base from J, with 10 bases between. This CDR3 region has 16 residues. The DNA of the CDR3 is TGTGCCAGCAGTTTATGGGAAAAGGGGTCCTACAATGAGCAGTTCTTC. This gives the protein CASSLWEKGSYNEQFF.

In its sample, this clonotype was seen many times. CDR3 sequence (DNA): TGTGCCAGCAGTTTAGGGTATTGGGAGACCCAGTACTTC. Translated, it gives CASSLGYWETQYF. V is TRBV28 and J is TRBJ2-5; D is uncertain. V dropped 2 bases and J dropped 5 bases, with 9 bases sitting between them. Germline CDR1 and CDR2: MDHEN and SYDVKM. The CDR3 loop spans 13 amino acids. The whole variable domain, remainder taken from reference TRBV28 and TRBJ2-5, is DVKVTQSSRYLVKRTGEKVFLECVQDMDHENMFWYRQDPGLGLRLIYFSYDVKMKEKGDIPEGYSVSREKKERFSLILESASTNQTSMYLCASSLGYWETQYFGPGTRLLVL.

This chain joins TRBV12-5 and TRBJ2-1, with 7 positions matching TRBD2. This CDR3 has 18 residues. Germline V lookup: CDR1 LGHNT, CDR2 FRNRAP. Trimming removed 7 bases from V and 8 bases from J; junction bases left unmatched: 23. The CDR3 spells CASVLEQSGTSGIYEQFF. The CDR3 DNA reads TGTGCTAGTGTTCTCGAACAAAGTGGGACCAGCGGGATCTATGAGCAGTTCTTC.

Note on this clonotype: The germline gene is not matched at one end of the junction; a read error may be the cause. CDR3 DNA sequence: TGTGCCAGCAATATGAGATCAGCGGGGGGCACCTACAATGAGGAGTTCTTC. Its translation is CASNMRSAGGTYNEEFF. This chain links TRBV28 with TRBJ2-1; TRBD2 matches at 9 bases. Germline values: CDR1 MDHEN, CDR2 SYDVKM. This CDR3 has 17 residues. Supplemented by reference TRBV28 and TRBJ2-1, the full variable domain reads DVKVTQSSRYLVKRTGEKVFLECVQDMDHENMFWYRQDPGLGLRLIYFSYDVKMKEKGDIPEGYSVSREKKERFSLILESASTNQTSMYLCASNMRSAGGTYNEEFFGPGTRLTVL.

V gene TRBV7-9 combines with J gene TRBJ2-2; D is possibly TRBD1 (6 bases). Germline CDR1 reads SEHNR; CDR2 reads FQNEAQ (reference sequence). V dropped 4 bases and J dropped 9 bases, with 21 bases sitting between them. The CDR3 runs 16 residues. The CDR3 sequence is CASSSPVTGPSRELFF. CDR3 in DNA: TGTGCCAGCAGCTCCCCGGTCACAGGGCCAAGCAGGGAGCTGTTTTTT.

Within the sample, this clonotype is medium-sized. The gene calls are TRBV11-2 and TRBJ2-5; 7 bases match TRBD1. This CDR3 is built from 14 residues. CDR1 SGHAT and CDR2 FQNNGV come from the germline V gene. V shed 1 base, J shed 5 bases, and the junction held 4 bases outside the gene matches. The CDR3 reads CASSLGQGGETQYF. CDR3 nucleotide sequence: TGTGCCAGCAGCTTAGGACAGGGTGGGGAGACCCAGTACTTC.

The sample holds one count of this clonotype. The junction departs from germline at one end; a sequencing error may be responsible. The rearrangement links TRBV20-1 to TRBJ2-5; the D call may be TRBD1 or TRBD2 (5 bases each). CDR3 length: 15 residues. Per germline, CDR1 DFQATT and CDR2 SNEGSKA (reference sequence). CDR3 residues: CSARGLGIGQEIQYF. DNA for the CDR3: TGCAGTGCACGAGGACTGGGAATTGGACAAGAGATCCAGTACTTC.